This is a list of T cell receptor beta chains from one sample in a study of blood T cell repertoires in COVID-19. This table comes from immunoSEQ multiplex PCR, and its TCRdb copy is limited to in-frame clones, with some not included. Of more than 150,000 clones listed, roughly 83% were seen once; the top ten hold around an eighth. The sequencing sample was made of peripheral blood. The receptors were gathered from a man between 18 and 29 years old with active or convalescent COVID-19. CDR3s include the opening cysteine and the closing phenylalanine or tryptophan. Fields, in order: V gene, D gene, clone size, J gene, CDR3 DNA, CDR3 protein. A D gene is named only where the DNA matches it firmly. Expanded clones are given a class, and other clones once, few, many or no size at all.

>TRBV30|.|.|TRBJ1-2
TGTGCCTGGAGTGTACTAGGGCGTAACTATGGCTACACCTTC
CAWSVLGRNYGYTF
>TRBV5-4|.|.|TRBJ2-7
TGTGCCAGCAGCTCGGGGAGCTCCTACGAGCAGTACTTC
CASSSGSSYEQYF
>TRBV6-5|TRBD2|.|TRBJ2-1
TGTGCCACCTCGGCACAAGCGGGATCCTACAATGAGCAGTTCTTC
CATSAQAGSYNEQFF
>TRBV9|TRBD1|.|TRBJ2-2
TGTGCCAGCAAGGGACAGGGTCGTATCGGGGAGCTGTTTTTT
CASKGQGRIGELFF
>TRBV5-1|.|.|TRBJ2-2
TGCGCCAGCAGCTTGGAGAGGCTAGCTACCACCGGGGAGCTGTTTTTT
CASSLERLATTGELFF
>TRBV7-2|TRBD2|.|TRBJ2-5
TGTGCCAGCAGCCCAGGGACGGGAGGAGGAGCTAGGGAGACCCAGTACTTC
CASSPGTGGGARETQYF
>TRBV9|.|.|TRBJ1-3
TGTGCCAGCAGCAGCCCCCGGGGGGGGCGTGCTTCTGGAAACACCATATATTTT
CASSSPRGGRASGNTIYF
>TRBV28|.|.|TRBJ2-1
TGTGCCAGCAGTGGGTCGGGTACATACAATGAGCAGTTCTTC
CASSGSGTYNEQFF
>TRBV7-2|TRBD1|.|TRBJ1-2
TGTGCCAGCAGCTTAGATCATACAGGGGTGACTAACTATGGCTACACCTTC
CASSLDHTGVTNYGYTF
>TRBV10-3|TRBD2|.|TRBJ2-5
TGTGCCATCAGTGCGGGGGGAGAGACCCAGTACTTC
CAISAGGETQYF
>TRBV19|.|.|TRBJ1-5
TGTGCCAGTACCAAAGGAGGCTTTCTTAGCAATCAGCCCCAGCATTTT
CASTKGGFLSNQPQHF
>TRBV18|.|.|TRBJ2-3
TGTGCCAGCTCCCGAAACGGACTATTAGGCACAGATACGCAGTATTTT
CASSRNGLLGTDTQYF
>TRBV7-9|TRBD1|many|TRBJ2-5
TGTGCCAGCAGCTTAGTGGACAGGGGGCTCCAAGAGACCCAGTACTTC
CASSLVDRGLQETQYF
>TRBV6-6|TRBD1|.|TRBJ1-3
TGTGCCAGCAGGTGGACAGGGGGCTCTGGAAACACCATATATTTT
CASRWTGGSGNTIYF
>TRBV7-9|TRBD1|.|TRBJ1-2
TGTGCCAGCAGTCTGGGACAGGGCTATGGCTACACCTTC
CASSLGQGYGYTF
>TRBV4-1|.|.|TRBJ1-3
TGCGCCAGCAGCCCCGACAGTAGTTCTGGAAACACCATATATTTT
CASSPDSSSGNTIYF
>TRBV29-1|.|.|TRBJ1-2
TGCAGCGCCAGAACTTACAACAGCCTCTATGGCTACACCTTC
CSARTYNSLYGYTF
>TRBV2|.|once|TRBJ2-7
TGTGCCAGCAGTCGGGACACCTACGAGCAGTACTTC
CASSRDTYEQYF
>TRBV28|.|.|TRBJ1-1
TGTGCCAGCAGTTTTCCCTACCAGGGGAACACTGAAGCTTTCTTT
CASSFPYQGNTEAFF
>TRBV5-1|TRBD1|few|TRBJ1-1
TGCGCCAGCAGCTCAACGACAGGGGGGAACACTGAAGCTTTCTTT
CASSSTTGGNTEAFF
>TRBV21-1|.|.|TRBJ1-1
TGTGCCAGCAGCAAAGAAGCAGGGGGGAACACTGAAGCTTTCTTT
CASSKEAGGNTEAFF
>TRBV7-3|.|.|TRBJ1-3
TGTGCCAGCAGCTTACGGCAGGGCGCCAGCTCTGGAAACACCATATATTTT
CASSLRQGASSGNTIYF
>TRBV5-4|TRBD2|few|TRBJ2-1
TGTGCCAGCAGCTTCTTCCTCTCGCGCGGGGGATACAATGAGCAGTTCTTC
CASSFFLSRGGYNEQFF
>TRBV27|.|.|TRBJ2-3
TGTGCCAGCAGTTTGTCTTGGCTAGCAAGGGGGAAGAGCACAGATACGCAGTATTTT
CASSLSWLARGKSTDTQYF
>TRBV6-5|.|.|TRBJ2-7
TGTGCCAGCAGCCCCGGGAGCGGTGGATCCTACGAGCAGTACTTC
CASSPGSGGSYEQYF
>TRBV7-2|TRBD2|.|TRBJ2-7
TGTGCCAGCAGCCGGGCCGGGGCTAGCGGGAGTTACGAGCAGTACTTC
CASSRAGASGSYEQYF
>TRBV7-2|.|.|TRBJ1-1
TGTGCCAGCAGCTTAGCGGCAGGGTCATTGGCTGAAGCTTTCTTT
CASSLAAGSLAEAFF
>TRBV20-1|TRBD2|.|TRBJ2-3
TGCAGTGCTGTAGCGGGGACTACGCAGTATTTT
CSAVAGTTQYF
>TRBV6-5|.|.|TRBJ2-1
TGTGCCAGCAGGGGACGGGGGAGCTCCTACAATGAGCAGTTCTTC
CASRGRGSSYNEQFF
>TRBV2|.|.|TRBJ1-1
TGTGCCAGCACAGTCGAAAGCGGGAACGCTGAAGCTTTCTTT
CASTVESGNAEAFF
>TRBV18|TRBD1|.|TRBJ1-4
TGTGCCAGCTCAACGGGGACAGGGGAAGAAAAACTGTTTTTT
CASSTGTGEEKLFF
>TRBV6-5|.|.|TRBJ1-6
TGTGCCAGCAGTTACTCAGGACAGCCTAATTCACCCCTCCACTTT
CASSYSGQPNSPLHF
>TRBV7-9|TRBD1|.|TRBJ2-6
TGTGCCAGCAGCTTTGGGACAGGGGACTCTGGGGCCAACGTCCTGACTTTC
CASSFGTGDSGANVLTF
>TRBV4-1|TRBD1|few|TRBJ2-1
TGCGCCAGCGGGACAGGGGCCCTCTACAATGAGCAGTTCTTC
CASGTGALYNEQFF
>TRBV7-2|.|.|TRBJ1-2
TGTGCCAGCAGCTTAGAAGTGTCAGGGGAGGGGAATGGCTACACCTTC
CASSLEVSGEGNGYTF
>TRBV28|.|once|TRBJ2-7
TGTGCCAGCAGTTTAACAGCCCCCTACGAGCAGTACTTC
CASSLTAPYEQYF